What follows are 2 T cell receptor beta chains derived from one specimen sequenced in a study of T cells after yellow fever vaccination. MiXCR, applied by TCRdb to the 5' RACE reads, yields one record per CDR3 protein. Of approximately 150,000 distinct CDR3 sequences in the sample, approximately 9.9% were seen once. Material: CD8+ T cells sorted from PBMCs, obtained 45 days after the yellow fever booster vaccination. The receptors were gathered from a man aged 18 to 29 who received the YFV17D yellow fever vaccine.

This clonotype has just a few counts. V is TRBV7-6 and J is TRBJ2-2; possibly TRBD2 for D (5 bases). V was clipped by 1 base and J by 1 base, with 13 bases between them. The CDR3 extends over 17 amino acids. CDR1 SGHVS and CDR2 FNYEAQ come from the germline V gene. CDR3 bases: TGTGCCAGCAGCTTAGTTCCATCCGGGGAGAACACCGGGGAGCTGTTTTTT. It specifies CASSLVPSGENTGELFF. The complete variable domain, with remaining parts taken from reference TRBV7-6 and TRBJ2-2, reads GAGVSQSPRYKVTKRGQDVALRCDPISGHVSLYWYRQALGQGPEFLTYFNYEAQQDKSGLPNDRFSAERPEGSISTLTIQRTEQRDSAMYRCASSLVPSGENTGELFFGEGSRLTVL.

This clonotype turned up a few times. This CDR3 is CASSPRDGYEQYV. CDR3 nucleotides: TGTGCCAGCAGCCCCCGGGACGGCTACGAGCAGTACGTC. The chain carries TRBV7-9 and TRBJ2-7; D could derive from TRBD1 or TRBD2 (5 bases each). Germline lookup yields CDR1 SEHNR and CDR2 FQNEAQ (reference sequence). The germline V and J ends were trimmed by 5 bases and 3 bases, with 11 bases remaining between them. The CDR3 runs to 13 residues.